The 9 T cell receptor beta chains listed next were all sequenced from one sample in a study of T cell responses to AZD1222 COVID-19 vaccine. Profiled with immunoSEQ multiplex PCR; TCRdb holds only in-frame clones, not every one. The sample lists around 99,000 clones, 87% occurring once. Sequenced material: peripheral blood, taken on day 0 of AZD1222 vaccination. The receptors originated from an adult in good health.

On this clone: Distinct nucleotide sequences in the sample also encode this CDR3. This chain links TRBV27 with TRBJ2-5; D is undetermined. The V end lost 5 bases, the J end lost 1 base, and 2 bases lay between the germline ends. There are 11 residues in the CDR3. Germline V gene sequence: CDR1 MNHEY, CDR2 SMNVEV (reference sequence). The CDR3 region is CASSSQETQYF. In DNA form, the CDR3 reads TGTGCCAGCAGTAGCCAAGAGACCCAGTACTTC.

The chain employs TRBV5-8 and TRBJ2-5, with D maybe TRBD2 (6 bases). The CDR3 consists of 12 residues. Between the trimmed V and J ends, which lost 0 bases and 9 bases, there was a span of 9 bases. Germline loops: CDR1 SGHTS, CDR2 YDEGEE. CDR3 loop: CASSLAREAQYF. For the CDR3, the DNA is TGTGCCAGCAGCTTGGCCAGGGAGGCCCAGTACTTC.

This clone was seen just once. The rearrangement uses TRBV3-1 (or the pseudogene TRBV3-2) and TRBJ2-7, with D perhaps matching TRBD2 (6 bases). This CDR3 has 15 amino acids. Per germline, CDR1 LGHDT and CDR2 YNNKEL (reference sequence). V lost 6 bases and J lost 4, with 19 bases in between. Here the CDR3 DNA reads TGTGCCAGCAGGAGTGGACCGGGACTCTTATACGAGCAGTACTTC. Translated: CASRSGPGLLYEQYF.

This chain uses TRBV18 with TRBJ2-3; D tentatively reads TRBD1 or TRBD2 (5 bases each). The CDR3 is 16 residues long. Trimming left V 1 base short and J 0 bases short, with 11 bases between. Germline-derived CDR1 and CDR2 are KGHSH and LQKENI. In DNA form, the CDR3 reads TGTGCCAGCTCACCACGGGGCGGGTCCAGCACAGATACGCAGTATTTT. Translated: CASSPRGGSSTDTQYF. Supplemented by reference TRBV18 and TRBJ2-3, the full variable domain reads NAGVMQNPRHLVRRRGQEARLRCSPMKGHSHVYWYRQLPEEGLKFMVYLQKENIIDESGMPKERFSAEFPKEGPSILRIQQVVRGDSAAYFCASSPRGGSSTDTQYFGPGTRLTVL.

V gene TRBV28 combines with J gene TRBJ2-3; D not resolved. The CDR3 contains 13 residues. CDR1 is MDHEN, CDR2 SYDVKM, per germline. The germline V and J ends were trimmed by 0 bases and 3 bases, with 4 bases remaining between them. The CDR3 DNA sequence: TGTGCCAGCAGTTTATGGGGAACAGATACGCAGTATTTT. Amino acid sequence: CASSLWGTDTQYF.

This sequence joins TRBV28 and TRBJ2-2; D might be TRBD2 (5 bases). CDR1 and CDR2 (germline): MDHEN, SYDVKM. Trimming took 6 bases from V and 6 from J, leaving 17 bases between them. CDR3 length: 15 amino acids. CDR3 DNA sequence: TGTGCCAGCAGCTCTCGGGATCTCCTCCCCGGGGAGCTGTTTTTT. Its translation is CASSSRDLLPGELFF.

This chain uses TRBV20-1 with TRBJ2-7, with D uncertain. Germline V gives CDR1 DFQATT, CDR2 SNEGSKA (reference sequence). The CDR3 is 11 residues long. The ends were cut back, 3 bases at V and 3 bases at J, with 6 bases in the middle. The CDR3 sequence: CSASIRYEQYF. CDR3 bases: TGCAGTGCTAGTATCCGCTACGAGCAGTACTTC.

The V call is TRBV12-5, the J call TRBJ1-1; 9 positions agree with TRBD1. This CDR3 is 14 amino acids long. J gave up 3 bases and V 7 bases, and 6 bases lay outside the gene matches. Germline V gives CDR1 LGHNT, CDR2 FRNRAP. The chain's CDR3 is CASAKQGAHTEAFF. As DNA, the CDR3 is TGTGCTAGTGCCAAACAGGGGGCCCACACTGAAGCTTTCTTT.

V and J are TRBV5-1 and TRBJ1-5; 9 bases align to TRBD1. The germline gives CDR1 SGHRS, CDR2 YFSETQ. With 0 bases clipped from V and 0 bases from J, the junction kept 4 bases outside the gene matches. This CDR3 comprises 17 residues. CDR3 DNA sequence: TGCGCCAGCAGCTTGGGGACAGGGGACCCTAGCAATCAGCCCCAGCATTTT. The encoded protein is CASSLGTGDPSNQPQHF.